Listed here are 25 T cell receptor beta chains from one sample, sequenced in a study of cytomegalovirus exposure and HLA in healthy donors. 13 Jbeta primers and 60 Vbeta primers were used for the PCR. The repertoire was sequenced with immunoSEQ multiplex PCR; TCRdb's copy has only in-frame clones and lacks some. Of a few hundred thousand clones in the sample, 80% to 85% were seen once. The source material was PBMCs. These receptors originate from a woman aged 60 to 75 in good health and CMV-seropositive.

This chain connects TRBV13 to TRBJ1-2; D is perhaps TRBD1 (6 bases). The germline V gene encodes CDR1 PRHDT and CDR2 FYEKMQ (reference sequence). V lost 5 bases and J 6 bases, leaving 7 bases between the germline ends. The CDR3 runs 11 residues. This CDR3 is CASSPGDGYTF. The CDR3 nucleotides read TGTGCCAGCAGCCCAGGGGATGGCTACACCTTC.

A note on this clone: Sequence at one end of the junction differs from germline and may be a read error. This sequence joins TRBV7-7 and TRBJ1-4; 9 bases agree with TRBD1. The CDR3 totals 15 residues. Germline CDR1 reads SSHAT; CDR2 reads FNYEAQ (reference sequence). Here the CDR3 DNA reads TGTGCTAGCAGCTTACACAGGGGGCCTAATGAAAAACTGTTTTTT. Residues: CASSLHRGPNEKLFF.

CDR3 sequence reads: CASSPGQNKNIQYF. The CDR3 DNA sequence: TGTGCCAGCAGCCCGGGACAGAATAAGAACATTCAGTACTTC. The rearrangement links TRBV5-6 to TRBJ2-4, with TRBD1 identical over 7 bases. Germline CDR1 is SGHDT and CDR2 is YYEEEE. The V gene end was trimmed by 4 bases and the J gene end by 7 bases; junction bases not matched to a gene: 8. This CDR3 is 14 amino acids long.

The CDR3 DNA is TGTGCCAGCAGCCCGGCGCGGACAGGGGTCACTGAAGCTTTCTTT. Translation gives CASSPARTGVTEAFF. This rearrangement joins TRBV9 to TRBJ1-1, with 9 nucleotides matching TRBD1. The CDR3 has 15 residues. In germline, CDR1 is SGDLS, CDR2 YYNGEE. V lost 4 bases, J lost 4 bases, and 8 bases stayed unmatched.

This rearrangement joins TRBV5-1 to TRBJ2-5; TRBD2 matches at 11 bases. The V gene end was trimmed by 0 bases and the J gene end by 1 base; junction bases not matched to a gene: 8. This CDR3 contains 18 residues. The germline gives CDR1 SGHRS, CDR2 YFSETQ. The CDR3 spells CASSLGTSGSGRQETQYF. In nucleotides, the CDR3 is TGCGCCAGCAGCTTGGGTACTAGCGGGAGCGGGCGCCAAGAGACCCAGTACTTC.

The V gene is TRBV28, the J gene TRBJ2-3; perhaps TRBD2 as D (5 bases). V shed 6 bases and J shed 1 base, with 17 bases lying between them. This CDR3 has 16 residues. Germline CDR1 is MDHEN and CDR2 is SYDVKM. For the CDR3, the DNA is TGTGCCAGCAGCTCTGCGGGCCTCAGCGGCACAGATACGCAGTATTTT. This translates into CASSSAGLSGTDTQYF. Full variable domain (remainder filled in from reference TRBV28 and TRBJ2-3): DVKVTQSSRYLVKRTGEKVFLECVQDMDHENMFWYRQDPGLGLRLIYFSYDVKMKEKGDIPEGYSVSREKKERFSLILESASTNQTSMYLCASSSAGLSGTDTQYFGPGTRLTVL.

This clone was counted only a few times. The V call is TRBV4-1, the J call TRBJ1-5, with D perhaps TRBD1 (5 bases). Trimming took 1 base from V and 7 from J, leaving 14 bases between them. The V gene's germline CDR1 is MGHRA and CDR2 YSYEKL. The CDR3 is made up of 15 amino acids. CDR3 in amino acids: CASSQGGVEGQPQHF. CDR3 nucleotides: TGCGCCAGCAGCCAAGGTGGGGTGGAGGGGCAGCCCCAGCATTTT.

The V and J genes are TRBV28 and TRBJ1-2; D possibly corresponds to TRBD1 (5 bases). CDR3 length: 12 residues. The germline CDR1 and CDR2 sequences are MDHEN and SYDVKM. Trimming removed 6 bases at V and 6 bases at J, with 11 bases between. The CDR3 sequence is CASRKQDDGYTF. The CDR3 DNA sequence: TGTGCCAGCAGGAAACAGGATGATGGCTACACCTTC.

The table lists this clone with a few counts. This chain connects TRBV7-9 to TRBJ2-6; 12 bases are shared with TRBD2. With 4 bases clipped from V and 3 bases from J, the junction kept 10 bases outside the gene matches. The CDR3 has 19 amino acids. CDR1 is SEHNR, CDR2 FQNEAQ, per germline (reference sequence). CDR3 bases: TGTGCCAGCAGCTCCCTAGCGGGAGGGGTCCGGGGTGGGGCCAACGTCCTGACTTTC. Its protein is CASSSLAGGVRGGANVLTF.

The chain couples TRBV5-1 to TRBJ1-4; D not certain. Germline V gene sequence: CDR1 SGHRS, CDR2 YFSETQ. The ends were cut back, 5 bases at V and 4 bases at J, with 18 bases in the middle. The CDR3 length is 16 residues. CDR3 protein: CASRPAPRQSNEKLFF. The CDR3 nucleotides read TGCGCCAGCAGACCAGCCCCCCGACAAAGTAATGAAAAACTGTTTTTT.

The chain is built from TRBV19 and TRBJ2-7, with D perhaps TRBD1 (6 bases). The V and J ends lost 5 bases and 2 bases respectively, with 13 bases between them. CDR1 is LNHDA and CDR2 is SQIVND in the germline V gene (reference sequence). This CDR3 region has 14 residues. This chain's CDR3 is CASSERGYAYEQYF. The CDR3 DNA reads as TGTGCCAGTAGTGAGAGGGGGTACGCCTACGAGCAGTACTTC.

V is TRBV6-1 and J is TRBJ1-1, with D possibly being TRBD1 (6 bases). CDR3 length: 16 amino acids. Per germline, CDR1 MNHNS and CDR2 SASEGT. V lost 2 bases to trimming and J lost 3 bases, with 16 bases between them. The CDR3 region has the DNA TGTGCCAGCAGTGAATTTTGGGGACATAGAGACACTGAAGCTTTCTTT. Protein sequence: CASSEFWGHRDTEAFF.

The chain carries TRBV2 and TRBJ1-1; D is undetermined. Trimming left V 4 bases short and J 7 bases short, with 7 bases between. The CDR3 has 11 residues. Germline V lookup: CDR1 SNHLY, CDR2 FYNNEI. The CDR3 protein is CASSVASEAFF. The CDR3, as DNA: TGTGCCAGCAGTGTGGCCAGTGAAGCTTTCTTT.

CDR3 sequence (DNA): TGTGCCAGCAGCCGGGACAGGTATAGCAATCAGCCCCAGCATTTT. Protein: CASSRDRYSNQPQHF. This chain uses TRBV7-3 with TRBJ1-5; 8 bases agree with TRBD1. The germline V gene has CDR1 SGHTA and CDR2 FQGTGA. V shed 5 bases, J shed 0 bases, and the junction held 3 bases outside the gene matches. There are 15 residues in the CDR3.

This chain joins TRBV2 and TRBJ1-2, with a tentative D call TRBD1 (6 bases). In germline, CDR1 is SNHLY, CDR2 FYNNEI. CDR3 length equals 14 residues. Deletions cut 1 base from V and 7 bases from J, with 13 bases between. DNA of the CDR3: TGTGCCAGCAGTGAAGTCAGGGGAAGTGGTGGCTACACCTTC. Its translation is CASSEVRGSGGYTF.

The gene calls are TRBV4-1 and TRBJ1-1; D is perhaps TRBD1 (6 bases). Germline V CDR1 and CDR2: MGHRA, YSYEKL. The V end lost 1 base, the J end lost 3 bases, and 12 bases lay between the germline ends. The CDR3 spans 15 residues. DNA of the CDR3: TGCGCCAGCAGCCAAGTTTGGACAGACTACACTGAAGCTTTCTTT. It specifies CASSQVWTDYTEAFF.

The chain uses TRBV5-1 and TRBJ2-3; 9 bases fit TRBD2. CDR3 length equals 14 residues. Losses at the gene ends were 2 bases for V and 8 bases for J; bases not matched to a gene: 6. Looked up from germline, CDR1 is SGHRS and CDR2 is YFSETQ. CDR3 protein: CASSLRREGSTQYF. CDR3 nucleotide sequence: TGCGCCAGCAGCTTACGGCGGGAGGGCAGTACGCAGTATTTT.

The rearrangement joins TRBV5-6 to TRBJ2-5; tentatively, D is TRBD1 (6 bases). The closer fit of TRBJ2-7 to the DNA end suggests the J call may be wrong. The length of the CDR3 is 13 residues. Per germline, CDR1 SGHDT and CDR2 YYEEEE. The CDR3 loop reads CASSLHRDGEQYF. For the CDR3, the DNA is TGTGCCAGCAGCTTACACAGGGATGGCGAGCAGTACTTC.

The chain links TRBV7-6 to TRBJ1-4; 10 bases are shared with TRBD1. Trimming removed 5 bases from V and 0 bases from J; junction bases left unmatched: 9. Germline V gene data show CDR1 as SGHVS and CDR2 as FNYEAQ. This CDR3 spans 18 amino acids. In DNA form, the CDR3 reads TGTGCCAGCAGCAACAACCGGGACAGGGGCTCAACTAATGAAAAACTGTTTTTT. It is translated as CASSNNRDRGSTNEKLFF. Together with reference TRBV7-6 and TRBJ1-4, the CDR3 gives the full variable domain: GAGVSQSPRYKVTKRGQDVALRCDPISGHVSLYWYRQALGQGPEFLTYFNYEAQQDKSGLPNDRFSAERPEGSISTLTIQRTEQRDSAMYRCASSNNRDRGSTNEKLFFGSGTQLSVL.

This clone was counted a few times. The chain is built from TRBV10-3 and TRBJ1-5, with D maybe TRBD1 (6 bases). This CDR3 is built from 13 residues. CDR1 and CDR2 (germline): ENHRY, SYGVKD. The V and J ends lost 6 bases and 5 bases respectively, with 11 bases between them. CDR3 loop: CAIRQGVDQPQHF. In nucleotides, the CDR3 is TGTGCCATCAGACAGGGTGTTGATCAGCCCCAGCATTTT.

The V and J genes are TRBV7-9 and TRBJ1-1; D may be TRBD1 (5 bases). The length of the CDR3 is 12 residues. Trimming took off 5 bases at V and 12 bases at J, with 16 bases between the two ends. Germline V lookup: CDR1 SEHNR, CDR2 FQNEAQ (reference sequence). The DNA for the CDR3 is TGTGCCAGCAGCCCCCAAGGCGGGGGGACTTTCTTT. It codes for CASSPQGGGTFF.

Regarding this clone: The junction and the germline gene differ at one end; a read error may be behind it. J is TRBJ2-5 and V is TRBV7-7; TRBD2 aligns across 8 bases. The DNA end is a closer match to TRBJ2-7, so the J assignment may be wrong. From germline, CDR1 is SSHAT and CDR2 FNYEAQ (reference sequence). The CDR3 consists of 15 residues. The CDR3 here is CASSLGGGRSYEQYF. CDR3 nucleotides: TGTGCTAGCAGCTTAGGAGGCGGGAGGTCCTACGAGCAGTACTTC.

V gene TRBV14 combines with J gene TRBJ2-1; unclear D gene. Per the germline V gene, CDR1 is SGHDN and CDR2 is FVKESK. V gave up 4 bases and J gave up 0 bases, with 10 bases separating them. The length of the CDR3 is 15 residues. Written as DNA, the CDR3 is TGTGCCAGCAGCCCCAGGCCCTCCTCCTACAATGAGCAGTTCTTC. Protein sequence: CASSPRPSSYNEQFF.

This chain joins TRBV7-3 and TRBJ2-2, with 7 positions matching TRBD2. This CDR3 has 13 amino acids. Per germline, CDR1 SGHTA and CDR2 FQGTGA. V dropped 4 bases and J dropped 5; count of bases not matched to a gene: 1. The CDR3 spells CASSYSGTGELFF. DNA for the CDR3: TGTGCCAGCAGCTATAGCGGGACCGGGGAGCTGTTTTTT.

This clone was counted a few times. The rearrangement joins TRBV27 to TRBJ1-5; D possibly corresponds to TRBD1 (6 bases). CDR1 and CDR2 from the germline V gene are MNHEY and SMNVEV (reference sequence). V lost 6 bases and J 5 bases, leaving 11 bases between the germline ends. This CDR3 is 13 amino acids long. The CDR3 bases are TGTGCCAGCAGGCGCCACAGGGATCAGCCCCAGCATTTT. Amino acid sequence: CASRRHRDQPQHF.